Below, 4 T cell receptor beta chains from the same sample are listed, as sequenced in a study of CD8+ T cells in alopecia areata (dated by TCRdb to 2016 to 2019). To prepare the library, the immunoSEQ multiplex PCR assay was applied. For TCR sequencing, RNA was extracted from every sample and reverse transcribed into cDNA to serve as template. Sourced from immuneACCESS, this table was stored by TCRdb with only in-frame sequences that have V and J called. A share of the clones is absent; for the studies checked, an unresolved V gene accounts for under half, and the remainder has no known explanation. This sample has more than 90,000 clones in the table, none counted a single time. The top ten clones comprise 15% to 20% of the sample. Sequencing was carried out using lesional skin. Receptors originate from a C3H/HeJ mouse with alopecia areata. This strain is of MHC haplotype H2-k.

A note on this clone: Gene names denote mouse genes. The CDR3 extends 4 residues past the end of the read, so its final part is completed from the germline J gene. The V and J genes are TRBV13-1 and TRBJ2-7; 8 bases map to TRBD1. V lost 8 bases and J lost 2; bases outside the gene matches: 3. Germline-derived CDR1 and CDR2 are NSHNY and SYGAGN. The CDR3 has 12 amino acids. The sequenced CDR3 bases are TGTGCCAGTCAGGGGGCGGCCTAT. Protein: CASQGAAY. The complete CDR3 sequence is CASQGAAYEQYF.

This clone appeared a few times. Genes and germline are mouse. The read is 4 residues too short to cover the CDR3 end, so that end is filled in from the germline J gene. The rearrangement joins TRBV13-3 to TRBJ2-5, with 8 nucleotides matching TRBD1. The CDR3 is 14 amino acids. Germline V gene data show CDR1 as NNHDY and CDR2 as SYVADS. This chain's CDR3 is CASSGAGGRDTQYF. Partial CDR3 DNA: TGTGCCAGCAGTGGAGCAGGGGGCCGAGAC.

With regard to this clone: Gene names and germline refer to mouse. Coverage ceases 4 residues before the CDR3 finishes, and the germline J gene fills in the end. The rearrangement joins TRBV1 to TRBJ2-4; 8 nucleotides line up with TRBD1. The CDR3 contains 16 residues. After removal of 3 bases from V and 0 bases from J, the junction contained 5 bases not matched to a gene. Germline loops: CDR1 NSQYPW, CDR2 LRSPGD (reference sequence). CDR3 residues: CTCSARQGMSQNTLYF. The sequenced CDR3 bases are TGCACCTGCAGTGCCCGACAGGGGATGAGTCAAAAC.

Regarding this clone: A junction end diverges from the germline sequence, so it may reflect a read error. Gene and germline names: mouse. Sequencing ends 4 residues short of the CDR3 end; the germline J gene provides the rest. The chain links TRBV13-2 to TRBJ2-7, with TRBD1 as a possible D gene (7 bases). Germline-derived CDR1 and CDR2 are NNHNN and SYGAGS (reference sequence). The CDR3 has 14 residues. This CDR3 is CASRDEGAGYEQYF. Incomplete CDR3 DNA: TGTGCCAGCCGTGATGAGGGGGCGGGGTAT.